This T cell receptor (beta chain) was retrieved from a study of T cells in Graves' hyperthyroidism and ophthalmopathy. Across the whole study: Upon initial diagnosis and before any treatment, peripheral blood was collected.

Recently diagnosed hyperthyroidism of less than 2 months' duration affected patients aged 18 to 65. The investigators amplified TCR beta CDR3 regions from RNA transcripts. An initial round of RT-PCR targeting the TCR CDR3 relied on the HTBI primer set. A single record per CDR3 protein comes from TCRdb applying MiXCR to the multiplex PCR reads. Of approximately 410,000 distinct CDR3 sequences listed, 12% to 15% are singletons. V lost 2 bases, J lost 6 bases, and 22 bases lay in between. The germline CDR1 and CDR2 sequences are SGHTA and FQGNSA. The CDR3 is made up of 17 amino acids. The clonotype originates from a woman under 30 with Graves' hyperthyroidism. V and J are TRBV7-2 and TRBJ2-5; perhaps D is TRBD1 or TRBD2 (7 bases each). Sequenced material: blood. CDR3 coding DNA: TGTGCCAGCAGCTTATTAATACCGACAGGGAGGGAAAAGACCCAGTACTTC. It specifies CASSLLIPTGREKTQYF.